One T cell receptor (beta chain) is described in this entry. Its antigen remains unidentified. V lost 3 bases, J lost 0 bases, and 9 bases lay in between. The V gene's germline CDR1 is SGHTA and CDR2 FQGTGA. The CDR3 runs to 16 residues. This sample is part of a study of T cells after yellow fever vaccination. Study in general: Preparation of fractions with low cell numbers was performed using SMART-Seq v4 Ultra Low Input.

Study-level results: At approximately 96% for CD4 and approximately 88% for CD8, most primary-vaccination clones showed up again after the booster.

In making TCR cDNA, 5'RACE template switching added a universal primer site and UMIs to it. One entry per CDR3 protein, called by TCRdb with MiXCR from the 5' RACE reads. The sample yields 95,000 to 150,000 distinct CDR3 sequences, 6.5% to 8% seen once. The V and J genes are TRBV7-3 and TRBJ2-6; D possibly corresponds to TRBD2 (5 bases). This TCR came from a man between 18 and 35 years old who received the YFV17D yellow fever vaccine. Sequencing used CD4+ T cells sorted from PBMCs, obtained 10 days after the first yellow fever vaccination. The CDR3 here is CASSFRRYSGANVLTF. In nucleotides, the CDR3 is TGTGCCAGCAGCTTCAGGAGGTACTCTGGGGCCAACGTCCTGACTTTC.